This TCR beta chain emerged from a study of human T cells and chemical hapten exposure. Time point in this sample: healthy volunteer bleed at 6 weeks. RNA extraction used unfractionated whole blood as the source of total RNA. From the RACE reads, TCRdb called clonotypes with MiXCR, one entry per CDR3 protein. The sample contains over 35,000 distinct CDR3 sequences, about 3.7% of which appear only once. The germline gives CDR1 LNHDA, CDR2 SQIVND (reference sequence). The CDR3 is 12 amino acids. Trimming shortened V by 10 bases and J by 3 bases, and 12 bases separated the two germline ends. The gene calls are TRBV19 and TRBJ2-5; D might be TRBD2 (6 bases). Sequenced input: whole blood. This TCR came from a human donor in good health. Some clones in this sample may be carry-over from other donors' samples. The CDR3 region is CATKTREETQYF. Here the CDR3 DNA reads TGTGCCACGAAGACTAGAGAAGAGACCCAGTACTTC.